The 32 T cell receptor beta chains given below trace back to one sample, sequenced in a study of graft-versus-host responses after intestinal transplantation. Antigens for these TCRs are unknown. Data came from immunoSEQ multiplex PCR; TCRdb stores just in-frame clones and leaves some out. This table holds about 100,000 clones, about 88% found once. This specimen consisted of unstimulated CD4+ T cells sorted from spleen or lymph node cells, obtained before transplant. The receptor source for this set is a human donor who was the organ donor for an intestinal transplant.

V gene TRBV19 combines with J gene TRBJ1-5; 11 bases map to TRBD1. CDR3 length: 13 residues. The V gene's germline CDR1 is LNHDA and CDR2 SQIVND (reference sequence). V lost 9 bases to trimming and J lost 7 bases; unmatched junction nucleotides: 5. The CDR3 sequence: CASGQGAGQPQHF. The CDR3 coding sequence is TGTGCCAGCGGACAGGGGGCCGGCCAGCCCCAGCATTTT.

J is TRBJ1-6 and V is TRBV28; D uncertain. V was pared by 3 bases and J by 5 bases, with 14 bases between. The CDR3 sequence is 16 residues long. Germline assignment: CDR1 MDHEN and CDR2 SYDVKM. This chain's CDR3 is CASSFSLSQDNSPLHF. CDR3 coding DNA: TGTGCCAGCAGTTTTTCGCTCAGTCAAGATAATTCACCCCTCCACTTT.

To note about this clone: Other DNA sequences in the same sample also yield this CDR3. V gene TRBV6-6 combines with J gene TRBJ1-1; the match to TRBD1 covers 8 bases. Unmatched junction bases numbered 8, after V lost 6 bases and J lost 5 bases. The CDR3 spans 14 residues. Germline-derived CDR1 and CDR2 are MNHNY and SVGAGI (reference sequence). The CDR3 loop is CASSPTGGRTEAFF. For the CDR3, the DNA is TGTGCCAGCAGCCCCACAGGGGGGAGGACTGAAGCTTTCTTT.

The genes are TRBV7-2 and TRBJ2-1; D is undetermined. The CDR3 loop spans 13 amino acids. Germline CDR1 SGHTA, CDR2 FQGNSA. V dropped 2 bases and J dropped 9 bases, with 11 bases sitting between them. This CDR3 reads CASSLFLQIEQFF. The DNA for the CDR3 is TGTGCCAGCAGCTTATTTCTGCAGATTGAGCAGTTCTTC.

The J gene is TRBJ1-1, the V gene TRBV5-5, with TRBD1 matching over 7 bases. The CDR3 is 15 residues long. With V trimmed by 4 bases and J by 1 base, 7 bases remained unmatched. Per the germline V gene, CDR1 is SGHKS and CDR2 is YYEKEE (reference sequence). The CDR3 DNA reads as TGTGCCAGCAGCCTATTATGGACAGGGAACACTGAAGCTTTCTTT. Amino acid sequence: CASSLLWTGNTEAFF.

V usage is TRBV6-1 and J usage is TRBJ2-3, with D perhaps matching TRBD1 (6 bases). The CDR3 is made up of 14 amino acids. Germline V gene data show CDR1 as MNHNS and CDR2 as SASEGT. Trimming shortened V by 7 bases and J by 2 bases, and 13 bases separated the two germline ends. Written as DNA, the CDR3 is TGTGCCAGCACAGGGGTGATACTCACAGATACGCAGTATTTT. Its protein product is CASTGVILTDTQYF.

This clone appeared once. V gene TRBV5-1 combines with J gene TRBJ2-1; 7 positions agree with TRBD2. CDR3 size: 14 residues. V shed 7 bases, J shed 3 bases, and the junction held 7 bases outside the gene matches. CDR1 is SGHRS, CDR2 YFSETQ, per germline. CDR3 DNA sequence: TGCGCCAGCGGTAGGGGCGGGGGCTACAATGAGCAGTTCTTC. Its protein is CASGRGGGYNEQFF.

This clone was observed a handful of times. V and J are TRBV6-6 and TRBJ2-2, with D unresolved. CDR1 and CDR2 from the germline V gene are MNHNY and SVGAGI (reference sequence). Trimming shortened V by 5 bases and J by 1 base, and 11 bases separated the two germline ends. This CDR3 has 15 amino acids. CDR3 loop: CASSPSRGNTGELFF. In nucleotides, the CDR3 is TGTGCCAGCAGTCCCTCTAGAGGGAACACCGGGGAGCTGTTTTTT.

This chain connects TRBV7-7 to TRBJ2-3; D is uncertain. Germline assignment: CDR1 SSHAT and CDR2 FNYEAQ (reference sequence). The germline V and J ends were trimmed by 4 bases and 0 bases, with 11 bases remaining between them. The length of the CDR3 is 15 residues. Written as DNA, the CDR3 is TGTGCCAGCAGCTCCGGAGCCGGCAGCACAGATACGCAGTATTTT. This gives the protein CASSSGAGSTDTQYF.

The chain is built from TRBV29-1 and TRBJ2-2, with TRBD1 matching over 9 bases. CDR1 is SQVTM, CDR2 ANQGSEA, per germline. There are 15 residues in the CDR3. With V trimmed by 4 bases and J by 4 bases, 7 bases remained unmatched. The DNA of the CDR3 is TGCAGCGTTGGGCGGGCACAGGGGGCCACCGGGGAGCTGTTTTTT. This gives the protein CSVGRAQGATGELFF.

The chain employs TRBV4-1 and TRBJ2-1; D remains ambiguous. Trimming stripped 0 bases from V and 0 bases from J, with 15 bases between. The CDR3 contains 18 residues. Germline V gene sequence: CDR1 MGHRA, CDR2 YSYEKL. The CDR3 reads CASSQDPSWFGSYNEQFF. DNA for the CDR3: TGCGCCAGCAGCCAAGATCCTAGTTGGTTTGGCTCCTACAATGAGCAGTTCTTC.

To note about this clone: The sample has other DNA sequences that encode this CDR3 too. The chain recombines TRBV6-1 with TRBJ1-5; no definite D call. This CDR3 comprises 14 residues. Trimming left V 0 bases short and J 4 bases short, with 7 bases between. Germline CDR1 is MNHNS and CDR2 is SASEGT. CDR3 amino acids: CASSEARGNQPQHF. In DNA, the CDR3 is TGTGCCAGCAGTGAAGCTCGGGGAAATCAGCCCCAGCATTTT.

The chain joins TRBV2 to TRBJ2-3, with 10 positions matching TRBD2. J lost 5 bases, V lost 1 base, and 9 bases had no gene match. CDR3 length: 17 residues. Looked up from germline, CDR1 is SNHLY and CDR2 is FYNNEI. CDR3 DNA: TGTGCCAGCAGTGAAGGGGCATCGAGCGGGGGGGGAGATACGCAGTATTTT. Residues: CASSEGASSGGGDTQYF.

The CDR3, as DNA: TGTGCCAGCAGCTTAGAGGGTGGGGTAAGCACTGAAGCTTTCTTT. Its protein is CASSLEGGVSTEAFF. The genes are TRBV11-2 and TRBJ1-1, with no clear D. The CDR3 totals 15 residues. Per germline, CDR1 SGHAT and CDR2 FQNNGV. Trimming stripped 0 bases from V and 4 bases from J, with 12 bases between.

V is TRBV30 and J is TRBJ2-7; D is perhaps TRBD1 or TRBD2 (5 bases each). Trimming stripped 0 bases from V and 2 bases from J, with 14 bases between. Germline assignment: CDR1 GTSNPN and CDR2 SVGIG (reference sequence). The CDR3 loop spans 15 amino acids. CDR3 in amino acids: CAWSVDGRGPYEQYF. Here the CDR3 DNA reads TGTGCCTGGAGTGTGGATGGACGGGGACCCTACGAGCAGTACTTC.

The rearrangement links TRBV29-1 to TRBJ1-2, with 8 nucleotides matching TRBD1. V shed 3 bases, J shed 5 bases, and the junction held 11 bases outside the gene matches. The length of the CDR3 is 15 residues. Germline values: CDR1 SQVTM, CDR2 ANQGSEA. Here the CDR3 reads CSVDRSGGWAYGYTF. Written as DNA, the CDR3 is TGCAGCGTTGATCGGTCAGGGGGCTGGGCATATGGCTACACCTTC.

The rearrangement links TRBV2 to TRBJ2-2; a weak D match, TRBD1 (6 bases). V was shortened by 2 bases and J by 2 bases, with 9 bases between the two germline ends. Germline values: CDR1 SNHLY, CDR2 FYNNEI. The CDR3 has 15 residues. The CDR3 protein is CASSELGANTGELFF. The CDR3 nucleotides read TGTGCCAGCAGTGAACTGGGGGCAAACACCGGGGAGCTGTTTTTT. The full variable domain, completed using reference TRBV2 and TRBJ2-2, is EPEVTQTPSHQVTQMGQEVILRCVPISNHLYFYWYRQILGQKVEFLVSFYNNEISEKSEIFDDQFSVERPDGSNFTLKIRSTKLEDSAMYFCASSELGANTGELFFGEGSRLTVL.

The V and J genes are TRBV7-2 and TRBJ2-7, with a tentative D call TRBD1 (6 bases). CDR1 and CDR2 (germline): SGHTA, FQGNSA. CDR3 length: 17 amino acids. Trimming removed 4 bases at V and 5 bases at J, with 24 bases between. This CDR3 is CASSSRSRAAGADEQYF. As DNA, the CDR3 is TGTGCCAGCAGCTCGAGGTCCCGTGCGGCAGGGGCCGACGAGCAGTACTTC. Full variable domain (remainder filled in from reference TRBV7-2 and TRBJ2-7): GAGVSQSPSNKVTEKGKDVELRCDPISGHTALYWYRQSLGQGLEFLIYFQGNSAPDKSGLPSDRFSAERTGGSVSTLTIQRTQQEDSAVYLCASSSRSRAAGADEQYFGPGTRLTVT.

The rearrangement uses TRBV2 and TRBJ2-1; tentatively, D is TRBD1 (6 bases). V shed 6 bases and J shed 9 bases, with 18 bases lying between them. This CDR3 has 14 amino acids. CDR1 is SNHLY, CDR2 FYNNEI, per germline. CDR3 sequence reads: CASRSDSSPLEQFF. The CDR3 nucleotides are TGTGCCAGCAGGTCGGACAGTAGTCCCCTTGAGCAGTTCTTC. Full variable domain (missing parts from reference TRBV2 and TRBJ2-1): EPEVTQTPSHQVTQMGQEVILRCVPISNHLYFYWYRQILGQKVEFLVSFYNNEISEKSEIFDDQFSVERPDGSNFTLKIRSTKLEDSAMYFCASRSDSSPLEQFFGPGTRLTVL.

The rearrangement links TRBV4-1 to TRBJ1-5, with D uncertain. Trimming stripped 1 base from V and 6 bases from J, with 13 bases between. CDR3 length: 15 amino acids. The germline CDR1 and CDR2 sequences are MGHRA and YSYEKL. The CDR3 sequence: CASSQGLGLGQPQHF. The CDR3 DNA reads as TGCGCCAGCAGCCAAGGTCTGGGTTTAGGTCAGCCCCAGCATTTT.

The chain has TRBV11-3 and TRBJ2-7, with D uncertain. CDR1 and CDR2 (germline): SGHNT, YENEEA. CDR3 size: 16 residues. The V and J ends lost 4 bases and 0 bases respectively, with 16 bases between them. The CDR3 sequence is CASSSGPEVNSYEQYF. In nucleotides, the CDR3 is TGTGCCAGCAGCTCAGGCCCCGAGGTCAACTCCTACGAGCAGTACTTC.

The V call is TRBV14, the J call TRBJ1-2; TRBD1 matches 8 bases. V shed 1 base, J shed 3 bases, and the junction held 4 bases outside the gene matches. Germline CDR1 and CDR2: SGHDN and FVKESK. This CDR3 comprises 15 residues. The CDR3 reads CASSQAGQGDYGYTF. The CDR3 DNA reads TGTGCCAGCAGCCAAGCCGGACAGGGCGACTATGGCTACACCTTC.

CDR3 DNA sequence: TGCGCCAGCAGCCAAGATTGGGAACACGATCAGCCCCAGCATTTT. Its translation: CASSQDWEHDQPQHF. The rearrangement links TRBV4-1 to TRBJ1-5; D not resolved. Trimming shortened V by 0 bases and J by 5 bases, and 11 bases separated the two germline ends. This CDR3 comprises 15 residues. Germline lookup yields CDR1 MGHRA and CDR2 YSYEKL.

The gene calls are TRBV5-8 and TRBJ1-1, with a possible D match to TRBD1 (6 bases). V was trimmed by 0 bases and J by 2 bases, leaving 14 bases between them. The CDR3 length is 16 residues. Per the germline V gene, CDR1 is SGHTS and CDR2 is YDEGEE. CDR3: CASSLVTGTKNTEAFF. CDR3 DNA sequence: TGTGCCAGCAGCTTGGTGACAGGCACTAAAAACACTGAAGCTTTCTTT.

The chain combines TRBV29-1 with TRBJ2-7, with a possible D match to TRBD1 (6 bases). Germline V gene sequence: CDR1 SQVTM, CDR2 ANQGSEA. V lost 4 bases and J lost 5, with 12 bases in between. The CDR3 totals 12 residues. This CDR3 reads CSVGWGLNEQYF. In nucleotides, the CDR3 is TGCAGCGTTGGTTGGGGGCTAAACGAGCAGTACTTC.

The V gene is TRBV19, the J gene TRBJ1-2, with 10 bases lining up with TRBD1. The germline V gene encodes CDR1 LNHDA and CDR2 SQIVND (reference sequence). The CDR3 covers 13 residues. V was clipped by 7 bases and J by 7 bases; unmatched bases: 6. The CDR3 bases are TGTGCCAGTACCGCCGACAGGGGGCTTGGCTACACCTTC. Translated, it gives CASTADRGLGYTF.

This chain joins TRBV6-6 and TRBJ1-5; D is possibly TRBD1 (5 bases). CDR3 size: 14 residues. CDR1 is MNHNY, CDR2 SVGAGI, per germline (reference sequence). V was pared by 8 bases and J by 7 bases, with 18 bases between. The CDR3 protein is CASPREGRWQPQHF. CDR3 bases: TGTGCCAGCCCTAGGGAGGGGCGGTGGCAGCCCCAGCATTTT.

This chain links TRBV29-1 with TRBJ2-5, with TRBD2 identical over 7 bases. The CDR3 contains 12 residues. V shed 5 bases, J shed 2 bases, and the junction held 2 bases outside the gene matches. CDR1 is SQVTM and CDR2 is ANQGSEA in the germline V gene. CDR3 DNA sequence: TGCAGCGTTAAAGCGGGGCAAGAGACCCAGTACTTC. Its protein is CSVKAGQETQYF.

The CDR3 protein is CASSPGPGSNYGYTF. DNA for the CDR3: TGTGCCAGCAGCCCCGGCCCGGGGAGTAACTATGGCTACACCTTC. V usage is TRBV7-8 and J usage is TRBJ1-2; D not resolved. The CDR3 length is 15 residues. V lost 5 bases, J lost 1 base, and 14 bases lay in between. Germline CDR1 and CDR2: SGHVS and FQNEAQ.

The chain couples TRBV9 to TRBJ2-3; 7 positions match TRBD1. The CDR3 covers 18 residues. Germline CDR1 SGDLS, CDR2 YYNGEE. The V gene end was trimmed by 0 bases and the J gene end by 5 bases; junction bases not matched to a gene: 15. This chain's CDR3 is CASSVAPLPLTGLDTQYF. The CDR3 region has the DNA TGTGCCAGCAGCGTAGCACCTCTACCTTTGACAGGGCTAGATACGCAGTATTTT.

V usage is TRBV5-1 and J usage is TRBJ1-2; TRBD1 agrees at 7 bases. The trim removed 4 bases at V and 5 bases at J, leaving 5 bases unmatched. CDR1 SGHRS and CDR2 YFSETQ come from the germline V gene. This CDR3 comprises 13 residues. The CDR3 loop is CASSTTGDYGYTF. As DNA, the CDR3 is TGCGCCAGCAGCACTACAGGGGATTATGGCTACACCTTC.

The chain joins TRBV9 to TRBJ2-7; no firm D call. Germline V gene sequence: CDR1 SGDLS, CDR2 YYNGEE. The CDR3 loop spans 15 amino acids. Trimming removed 0 bases from V and 0 bases from J, with 10 bases in between. The CDR3 DNA sequence: TGTGCCAGCAGCGTAGCAGGATCGCTCTCCTACGAGCAGTACTTC. Protein: CASSVAGSLSYEQYF.